A single TCR beta chain is shown here with its context. The antigen it binds to is not known. No much larger clonotype is one base removed from it; base qualities were not supplied. V loses 4 bases, J loses 1 base, and the germline ends lie 11 bases apart. The CDR3 covers 15 residues, taking in both the cysteine and the phenylalanine. Of the read, only the CDR3 DNA is kept; its 45 bases are in frame from base 1. CDR1 LNHDA and CDR2 SQIVND were looked up in the germline V gene (reference sequence). The data were obtained in a study of control samples from healthy donors and cancer patients (TCRdb year 2020). Libraries came from the immunoSEQ multiplex PCR assay. Here the immuneACCESS table is served through TCRdb, limited to in-frame sequences with V and J called. Missing clones are a known gap in these copies; in checked studies unresolved V genes cover under half, and the rest lacks a known reason. For this sample there are approximately 30,000 clones; roughly 89% appear just once. About 1.6% of the sample rests with the top ten.

The sequenced material came from PBMCs. The clonotype was recovered from a woman between 40 and 50 years old with lung cancer. This sequence uses TRBV19 and TRBJ2-1; TRBD1 is perhaps the D gene, given 5 matching bases. The nucleotides are TGTGCCAGTAGTACAAACAGGTTTTCCTACAATGAGCAGTTCTTC. Its product reads: CASSTNRFSYNEQFF. Where the CDR3 stops, the reference TRBV19 and TRBJ2-1 genes take over; the full variable domain is DGGITQSPKYLFRKEGQNVTLSCEQNLNHDAMYWYRQDPGQGLRLIYYSQIVNDFQKGDIAEGYSVSREKKESFPLTVTSAQKNPTAFYLCASSTNRFSYNEQFFGPGTRLTVL.